This TCR beta chain was found in a study of T cells in Graves' hyperthyroidism and ophthalmopathy. Germline CDR1 SGHDN, CDR2 FVKESK. The V end lost 0 bases, the J end lost 5 bases, and 17 bases lay between the germline ends. The CDR3 sequence is 16 residues long. Study-level points and caveats: The model identified upcoming ophthalmopathy a median about 7.1 months ahead of onset. Most expanded thyroid clonotypes above 0.001 also appeared in blood.

A remark on this clonotype: The antigen is unknown.

It was RNA transcripts that yielded the amplified TCR beta CDR3 regions. The TCR CDR3 was amplified in a first-round RT-PCR using the HTBI primer set. TCRdb independently ran MiXCR on the multiplex PCR reads; one entry per CDR3 protein. The sample has approximately 710,000 distinct CDR3 sequences, around a sixth seen once. The sequencing input was blood. The receptor was isolated from a middle-aged man with Graves' hyperthyroidism. The rearrangement links TRBV14 to TRBJ2-7, with D possibly TRBD1 on 6 matching bases. The CDR3 reads CASSQDRGRGFHEQYF. CDR3 DNA: TGTGCCAGCAGCCAAGATCGTGGCAGGGGTTTCCACGAGCAGTACTTC.